This paragraph covers one T cell receptor beta chain sequence. These data come from a study of blood T cell repertoires in COVID-19. Under the authors' procedure: Amplification of reference gene primers provided the estimated nucleated cell counts. This table comes from immunoSEQ multiplex PCR, and its TCRdb copy is limited to in-frame clones, with some not included. V and J calls and clone size are given by that table; D and trimming were obtained from the DNA. This sample has tens of thousands of clones; approximately 79% occur once, and the top ten carry approximately 15%. The V end lost 0 bases, the J end lost 0 bases, and 5 bases lay between the germline ends. The CDR3 has 14 amino acids. Germline V gene data show CDR1 as MNHEY and CDR2 as SVGAGI.

The chain employs TRBV6-5 and TRBJ1-1; D gene ambiguous. Sequencing input: peripheral blood. The receptor was derived from a man between 65 and 85 years old with active or convalescent COVID-19. This chain's CDR3 is CASSYSSLNTEAFF. The CDR3 bases are TGTGCCAGCAGTTACTCGAGTTTGAACACTGAAGCTTTCTTT.